These T cell receptor gamma chains were read from a single sample in a study of gamma-delta T cells after stem cell transplantation. TCRdb re-processed the RT-PCR reads via CATT. The sample includes some 5,000 gamma-chain clones, approximately 21% of them seen just once. Material for sequencing was gamma-delta T cells. The receptors stem from a human donor. It is not recorded whose cells these are; they may come from a transplant donor. Each CDR3 is given with its conserved first and last residue. Each record gives: V gene, J gene, clone size, CDR3 protein, CDR3 DNA. A row's size may be missing; if present it is once, few, many or a size class.

>TRGV8|TRGJ1/TRGJ2|few
CATWDRRVGYKKLF
TGTGCCACCTGGGATAGGCGCGTAGGTTATAAGAAACTCTTT
>TRGV2|TRGJ1/TRGJ2|.
CATWNSYYKKLF
TGTGCCACCTGGAACTCTTATTATAAGAAACTCTTT
>TRGV2|TRGJ1/TRGJ2|few
CATWDGRPFYYKKLF
TGTGCCACCTGGGACGGGCGACCCTTTTATTATAAGAAACTCTTT
>TRGV8|TRGJ1/TRGJ2|few
CATWERGYKKLF
TGTGCCACCTGGGAGAGGGGTTATAAGAAACTCTTT
>TRGV9|TRGJ1/TRGJ2|.
CALWELYYKQLF
TGTGCCTTGTGGGAATTATATTATAAGCAACTCTTT
>TRGV4|TRGJ1/TRGJ2|.
CATWDGPHPYKKLF
TGTGCCACCTGGGATGGGCCACACCCTTATAAGAAACTCTTT
>TRGV9|TRGJ1/TRGJ2|few
CALWEVYDLNYYKKLF
TGTGCCTTGTGGGAGGTGTACGATTTGAATTATTATAAGAAACTCTTT
>TRGV8|TRGJ1/TRGJ2|.
CATWYTVEKLF
TGTGCCACCTGGTATACCGTCGAGAAACTCTTT
>TRGV9|TRGJP|medium-sized
CALWEVRELGKKIKVF
TGTGCCTTGTGGGAGGTGCGGGAGTTGGGCAAAAAAATCAAGGTATTT
>TRGV3|TRGJ1/TRGJ2|.
CATWDGKNYYKKLF
TGTGCCACCTGGGACGGAAAGAATTATTATAAGAAACTCTTT